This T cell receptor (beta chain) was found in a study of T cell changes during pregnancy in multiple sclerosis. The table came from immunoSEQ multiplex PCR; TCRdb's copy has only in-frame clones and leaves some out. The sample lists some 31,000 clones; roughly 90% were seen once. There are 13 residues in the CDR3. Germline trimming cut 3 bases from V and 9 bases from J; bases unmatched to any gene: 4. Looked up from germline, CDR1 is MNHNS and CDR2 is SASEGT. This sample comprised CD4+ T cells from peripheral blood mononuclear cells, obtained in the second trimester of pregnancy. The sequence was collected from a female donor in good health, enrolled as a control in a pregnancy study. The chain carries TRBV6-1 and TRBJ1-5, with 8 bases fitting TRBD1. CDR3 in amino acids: CASSDLGTGPQHF. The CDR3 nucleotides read TGTGCCAGCAGTGACTTGGGGACAGGGCCCCAGCATTTT.